The 9 T cell receptor beta chains below come from one sample, sequenced in a study of shared clonotypes between healthy human individuals. TCRdb's table, derived via immunoSEQ multiplex PCR, lists solely in-frame clones and lacks some. This table holds approximately 2.1 million clones, approximately 93% found once. The sequencing input was naive CD4+ T cells from PBMCs. Stated subset: CD45RA+ positively selected. All receptors come from a man aged 18 to 29 in good health. Some clones in this sample may be carry-over from other donors' samples.

As for this clone: The same CDR3 also results from other DNA sequences found in this sample. CDR3 nucleotides: TGTGCCAGCAGCTCTACAGGGACCTACGAGCAGTACTTC. Protein product: CASSSTGTYEQYF. This rearrangement joins TRBV5-6 to TRBJ2-7; D possibly corresponds to TRBD1 (6 bases). The CDR3 consists of 13 residues. Per germline, CDR1 SGHDT and CDR2 YYEEEE. The V end was cut by 3 bases, the J end by 2 bases, with 9 bases between.

The chain recombines TRBV14 with TRBJ2-1; D may be TRBD2 (6 bases). The CDR3 runs to 16 residues. Deletions cut 7 bases from V and 1 base from J, with 17 bases between. Germline assignment: CDR1 SGHDN and CDR2 FVKESK. CDR3 sequence reads: CASIPWRDGSYNEQFF. CDR3 nucleotides: TGTGCCAGCATCCCTTGGCGGGACGGGTCCTACAATGAGCAGTTCTTC.

V and J are TRBV7-3 and TRBJ2-3, with 11 bases lining up with TRBD2. There are 18 residues in the CDR3. Trimming at V came to 2 bases and at J to 0 bases, leaving 7 bases not matched to a gene. Germline assignment: CDR1 SGHTA and CDR2 FQGTGA. The CDR3 loop reads CASSLGSGRAISTDTQYF. In DNA, the CDR3 is TGTGCCAGCAGCTTAGGTAGCGGGAGGGCCATTAGCACAGATACGCAGTATTTT. Full variable domain (outside the CDR3, taken from reference TRBV7-3 and TRBJ2-3): GAGVSQTPSNKVTEKGKYVELRCDPISGHTALYWYRQSLGQGPEFLIYFQGTGAADDSGLPNDRFFAVRPEGSVSTLKIQRTERGDSAVYLCASSLGSGRAISTDTQYFGPGTRLTVL.

This clone has only one observation. The CDR3 DNA follows: TGTGCCAGCAGCTTAGGCGGCTCTAGCGAATACTACGAGCAGTACTTC. Translated: CASSLGGSSEYYEQYF. The V call is TRBV7-2, the J call TRBJ2-7; possibly TRBD2 for D (6 bases). Germline assignment: CDR1 SGHTA and CDR2 FQGNSA. The CDR3 consists of 16 residues. V dropped 1 base and J dropped 3 bases, with 16 bases sitting between them.

The chain recombines TRBV2 with TRBJ2-1; perhaps TRBD2 as D (5 bases). The ends were cut back, 5 bases at V and 9 bases at J, with 8 bases in the middle. CDR3 length: 11 amino acids. CDR1 and CDR2 (germline): SNHLY, FYNNEI. The CDR3 region is CASSSEAEQFF. In nucleotides, the CDR3 is TGTGCCAGCAGTTCGGAGGCTGAGCAGTTCTTC.

The chain carries TRBV6-5 and TRBJ1-5, with D maybe TRBD1 (5 bases). CDR1 MNHEY and CDR2 SVGAGI come from the germline V gene. The CDR3 consists of 10 residues. V lost 11 bases and J 6 bases, leaving 8 bases between the germline ends. CDR3 residues: CAGGFQPQHF. CDR3 nucleotide sequence: TGTGCCGGGGGATTTCAGCCCCAGCATTTT.

CDR3 in amino acids: CASSKACGRGNQPQHF. The CDR3 DNA is TGTGCCAGCAGCAAAGCGTGCGGAAGGGGCAATCAGCCCCAGCATTTT. The genes are TRBV21-1 and TRBJ1-5. TRBV21-1 is shown as a pseudogene. CDR3 length: 16 residues.

The chain carries TRBV7-3 and TRBJ2-2; TRBD1 agrees at 8 bases. The germline gives CDR1 SGHTA, CDR2 FQGTGA. The CDR3 spans 16 residues. V dropped 1 base and J dropped 8; count of bases not matched to a gene: 9. The chain's CDR3 is CASSLIPQGARGELFF. DNA of the CDR3: TGTGCCAGCAGCTTAATACCCCAGGGGGCCCGGGGGGAGCTGTTTTTT.

V gene TRBV9 combines with J gene TRBJ2-5, with TRBD2 as a possible D gene (7 bases). Germline V gene sequence: CDR1 SGDLS, CDR2 YYNGEE. V was trimmed by 4 bases and J by 5 bases, leaving 24 bases between them. CDR3 length: 17 residues. The CDR3 here is CASSSRGAGPIRETQYF. The CDR3 region has the DNA TGTGCCAGCAGCTCCCGGGGGGCGGGTCCAATCAGGGAGACCCAGTACTTC.